This is a list of T cell receptor beta chains from one sample in a study of CD8 T cells in ankylosing spondylitis. TCRdb ran MiXCR on the 5' RACE reads and lists one entry per CDR3 protein. The sample comprises some 220,000 distinct CDR3 sequences, approximately 7.4% of which are singletons, and 12% to 15% rests with the top ten. The sequenced sample was blood, either unsorted or a sorted T cell fraction (not recorded which). All receptors come from a male donor with ankylosing spondylitis. The CDR3 runs from the conserved cysteine through the conserved F or W. The order of the fields is D gene, CDR3 length, clone size, V gene, J gene, CDR3 DNA, CDR3 protein. The D gene is left open where the match is weak. Only some rows state a clone size, as once, few, many or a class for expanded clones.

TRBD2	18	NA	TRBV29-1	TRBJ2-3	TGCAGCGTTGAGGGACTAGCGGGAGGGCCCCGCCGAGGGGGTACGCAGTATTTT	CSVEGLAGGPRRGGTQYF
NA	14	many	TRBV12-3/TRBV12-4	TRBJ2-1	TGTGCCAGCAGTCAACCGGGCGATTACAATGAGCAGTTCTTC	CASSQPGDYNEQFF
NA	12	NA	TRBV29-1	TRBJ2-1	TGCAGCGTTGAAGGTAACTACAATGAGCAGTTCTTC	CSVEGNYNEQFF
NA	16	few	TRBV4-1	TRBJ2-7	TGCGCCAGCAGCCCTAGTAAAGGTTTAGCGACCTACGAGCAGTACTTC	CASSPSKGLATYEQYF
NA	14	many	TRBV7-9	TRBJ2-1	TGTGCCAGCAGCGCGGGGACAGCTGGCGTTGAGCAGTTCTTC	CASSAGTAGVEQFF
NA	15	NA	TRBV5-4	TRBJ1-1	TGTGCCAGCAGCCCGGGGGTGACGGCGGCAACTGAAGCTTTCTTT	CASSPGVTAATEAFF
TRBD1	16	many	TRBV28	TRBJ2-2	TGTGCCAGCAGTTTCCCCGGACAGGGTAACACCGGGGAGCTGTTTTTT	CASSFPGQGNTGELFF
TRBD1	15	many	TRBV28	TRBJ2-6	TGTGCCAGCAGGTCAGACAGGGCTGGGGCCAACGTCCTGACTTTC	CASRSDRAGANVLTF
NA	12	many	TRBV28	TRBJ1-3	TGTGCCAGCAGTTTTTCGTCCATCACCATATATTTT	CASSFSSITIYF
NA	14	many	TRBV18	TRBJ2-1	TGTGCCAGCTCACCACCATCGGGGAGGAATGAGCAGTTCTTC	CASSPPSGRNEQFF
NA	15	many	TRBV5-6	TRBJ1-2	TGTGCCAGCAGCTTAGGGCTCCGAGCTAACTATGGCTACACCTTC	CASSLGLRANYGYTF
NA	11	few	TRBV12-3/TRBV12-4	TRBJ2-2	TGTGCCAGCATTTCGCTCGGGGAGCTGTTTTTT	CASISLGELFF
TRBD2	16	many	TRBV20-1	TRBJ2-5	TGCAGTGCTAGTCGCCAATTCCAGCGGGGGAAAGAGACCCAGTACTTC	CSASRQFQRGKETQYF
NA	13	many	TRBV20-1	TRBJ1-2	TGCAGTGCCCCCCGGGCCCCCCTCTATGGCTACACCTTC	CSAPRAPLYGYTF
NA	14	many	TRBV6-5	TRBJ1-5	TGTGCCAGCAGTTACGGGTTTTCTCGTCAGCCCCAGCATTTT	CASSYGFSRQPQHF
NA	14	many	TRBV2	TRBJ2-2	TGTGCCAGCAGTGAAACTGAGAACACCGGGGAGCTGTTTTTT	CASSETENTGELFF
NA	11	NA	TRBV12-3/TRBV12-4	TRBJ2-7	TGTGCCAGCACCGACTTTCTAGAGCAGTACTTC	CASTDFLEQYF
NA	15	many	TRBV10-3	TRBJ2-7	TGTGCCATCCGGGGGACGGACAGGACACCCCACGAGCAGTACTTC	CAIRGTDRTPHEQYF
TRBD1	15	many	TRBV6-1	TRBJ2-3	TGTGCCAGCAGACTGACAGGGGCCCGCACAGATACGCAGTATTTT	CASRLTGARTDTQYF
TRBD1	16	many	TRBV7-9	TRBJ1-1	TGTGCCAGCAGCTCCCAAGCCGGGACAGCCAACACTGAAGCTTTCTTT	CASSSQAGTANTEAFF